These 7 T cell receptor beta chains share one sample of origin, sequenced in a study of post-analysis software for immune sequencing data. Study findings and constraints: Five TRBV segments were more frequent in patients than controls; TRBV5-6, TRBV5-1 and TRBV20-1 belonged to this group.

Libraries were made from TCR beta cDNA, and they carried unique molecular identifiers. TCRdb re-analysed the PCR reads in MiXCR, keeping a single row per CDR3 protein. Of some 260,000 distinct CDR3 sequences listed, 36% are singletons. Their antigens are not known. Specimen: blood. These receptors were taken from a girl between 5 and 17 years old with multiple sclerosis.

This clonotype was seen a few times. The chain uses TRBV5-5 and TRBJ1-3, with D perhaps TRBD1 (6 bases). CDR1 and CDR2 (germline): SGHKS, YYEKEE (reference sequence). V lost 3 bases and J lost 0, with 16 bases in between. The CDR3 is made up of 17 amino acids. CDR3 nucleotide sequence: TGTGCCAGCAGCTGGTGGACAGCCTGGAGCTCTGGAAACACCATATATTTT. Translated, it gives CASSWWTAWSSGNTIYF.

Worth noting for this clonotype: This clone may be a read error of a much larger clone one base away. The chain links TRBV28 to TRBJ2-1, with D unclear. V gave up 6 bases and J gave up 6 bases, with 9 bases separating them. In germline, CDR1 is MDHEN, CDR2 SYDVKM. This CDR3 is built from 12 residues. The CDR3 DNA reads TGTGCCAGCAGCCCGGGCCGCAATGAGCAGTTCTTC. Residues: CASSPGRNEQFF.

This clonotype has ten or more counts. J is TRBJ1-1 and V is TRBV7-2; D possibly corresponds to TRBD1 (5 bases). The V gene's germline CDR1 is SGHTA and CDR2 FQGNSA. V lost 11 bases and J lost 1, with 14 bases in between. This CDR3 comprises 13 residues. CDR3 nucleotide sequence: TGTGCCTTCCGGACGGGGCGGAACACTGAAGCTTTCTTT. Translation gives CAFRTGRNTEAFF.

This clonotype was seen only a few times. The chain recombines TRBV24-1 with TRBJ1-4, with TRBD1 identical over 8 bases. There are 19 residues in the CDR3. Germline CDR1 KGHDR, CDR2 SFDVKD. Germline trimming cut 2 bases from V and 10 bases from J; bases unmatched to any gene: 20. CDR3 DNA: TGTGCCACCAGTGATTCAGCCGGACAGGGAGTCCGCACCCCAGGAAAACTGTTTTTT. It yields the protein CATSDSAGQGVRTPGKLFF.

The sample holds a few counts of this clonotype. The gene calls are TRBV20-1 and TRBJ2-7; a possible D gene is TRBD2 (6 bases). Between the trimmed V and J ends, which lost 7 bases and 0 bases, there was a span of 13 bases. Germline CDR1 reads DFQATT; CDR2 reads SNEGSKA (reference sequence). CDR3 length: 13 residues. CDR3 amino acids: CSVRSGSSYEQYF. CDR3 in DNA: TGCAGTGTTCGTAGCGGTAGCTCCTACGAGCAGTACTTC.

Concerning this clonotype: This sequence may be a read error, since a much larger clone differs from it by one base. The final CDR3 position lacks the conserved phenylalanine or tryptophan, pointing to a likely read error. V and J are TRBV20-1 and TRBJ1-2; D may be TRBD1 (5 bases). V dropped 3 bases and J dropped 2 bases, with 19 bases sitting between them. This CDR3 region has 16 residues. Germline CDR1 is DFQATT and CDR2 is SNEGSKA (reference sequence). The CDR3 DNA sequence: TGCAGTGCTAGCTTGGCAGGGACGAGTTCGAACTATGGCTACACCTGC. It codes for CSASLAGTSSNYGYTC.

This chain links TRBV20-1 with TRBJ2-3, with 9 bases matching TRBD2. The CDR3 sequence is 12 residues long. The junction had 7 bases not matched to a gene; V was cut back by 5 bases and J by 10 bases. Germline-derived CDR1 and CDR2 are DFQATT and SNEGSKA (reference sequence). The CDR3 loop reads CSAAREGDAQYF. The DNA for the CDR3 is TGCAGTGCTGCGCGGGAGGGAGACGCGCAGTATTTT.